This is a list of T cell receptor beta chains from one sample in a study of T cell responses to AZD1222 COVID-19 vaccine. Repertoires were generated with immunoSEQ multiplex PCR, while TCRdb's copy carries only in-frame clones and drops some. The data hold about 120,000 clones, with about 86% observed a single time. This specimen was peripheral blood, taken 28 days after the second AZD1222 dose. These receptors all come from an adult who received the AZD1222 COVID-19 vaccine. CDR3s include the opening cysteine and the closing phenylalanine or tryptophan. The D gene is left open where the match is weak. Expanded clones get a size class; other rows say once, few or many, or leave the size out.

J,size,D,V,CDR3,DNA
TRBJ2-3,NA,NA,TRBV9,CASSVPTRTSGDSHTDTQYF,TGTGCCAGCAGCGTACCCACTCGTACGTCCGGGGACTCCCACACAGATACGCAGTATTTT
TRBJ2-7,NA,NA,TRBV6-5,CASSYSIRNEQYF,TGTGCCAGCAGTTACTCGATCCGGAACGAGCAGTACTTC
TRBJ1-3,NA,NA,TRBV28,CASNSENSGNTIYF,TGTGCCAGCAACTCAGAAAACTCTGGAAACACCATATATTTT
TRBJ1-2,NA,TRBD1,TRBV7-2,CASSSDRGVYGYTF,TGTGCCAGCAGCTCAGACAGGGGCGTCTATGGCTACACCTTC
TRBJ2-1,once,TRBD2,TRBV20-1,CSASKLAGVYNEQFF,TGCAGTGCTAGTAAGCTAGCGGGAGTCTACAATGAGCAGTTCTTC
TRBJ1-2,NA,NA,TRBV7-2,CASSLATDNYGYTF,TGTGCCAGCAGCTTAGCTACAGACAACTATGGCTACACCTTC
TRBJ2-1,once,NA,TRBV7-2,CASSLGTSSYNEQFF,TGTGCCAGCAGCTTAGGTACGAGCTCCTACAATGAGCAGTTCTTC
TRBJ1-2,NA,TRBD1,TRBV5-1,CASSLGDRDDGYTF,TGCGCCAGCAGCTTGGGGGACAGGGACGATGGCTACACCTTC
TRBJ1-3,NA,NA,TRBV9,CASSVVDGAGNTIYF,TGTGCCAGCAGCGTAGTAGACGGGGCTGGAAACACCATATATTTT
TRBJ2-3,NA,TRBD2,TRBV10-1,CASSTGTSAHSTDTQYF,TGCGCCAGCAGCACCGGGACTAGCGCGCACAGCACAGATACGCAGTATTTT
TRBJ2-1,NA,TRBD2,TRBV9,CASSVGSGGFNEQFF,TGTGCCAGCAGCGTAGGGTCGGGAGGGTTCAATGAGCAGTTCTTC
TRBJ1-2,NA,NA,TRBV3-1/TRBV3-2,CASSPTLGALGYTF,TGTGCCAGCAGCCCCACCTTGGGGGCTCTTGGCTACACCTTC
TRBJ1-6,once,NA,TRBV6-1,CASSENEGASPLHF,TGTGCCAGCAGTGAAAATGAGGGCGCATCACCCCTCCACTTT
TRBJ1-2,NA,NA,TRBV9,CASSVGQRNYGYTF,TGTGCCAGCAGCGTAGGCCAGAGAAACTATGGCTACACCTTC
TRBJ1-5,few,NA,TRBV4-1,CASSQVSRPDQPQHF,TGCGCCAGCAGCCAAGTTTCTCGGCCCGATCAGCCCCAGCATTTT
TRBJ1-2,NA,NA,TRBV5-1,CASSFLGSGYYGYTF,TGCGCCAGCAGCTTTTTGGGTTCAGGCTACTATGGCTACACCTTC
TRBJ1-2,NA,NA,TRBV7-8,CASSLGEAMGGYTF,TGTGCCAGCAGCTTAGGGGAGGCAATGGGTGGCTACACCTTC
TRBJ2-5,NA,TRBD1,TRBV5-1,CASSSTGDETQYF,TGCGCCAGCAGCTCGACAGGGGATGAGACCCAGTACTTC
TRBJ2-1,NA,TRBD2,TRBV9,CASSVRPAGLAGNEQFF,TGTGCCAGCAGCGTACGCCCCGCGGGACTAGCCGGCAATGAGCAGTTCTTC
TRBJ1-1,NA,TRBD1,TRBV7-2,CASSSRQGGAEAFF,TGTGCCAGCAGCTCTCGACAGGGTGGCGCTGAAGCTTTCTTT
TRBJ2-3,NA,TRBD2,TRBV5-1,CASSSTSEGTDTQYF,TGCGCCAGCAGCTCTACTAGCGAGGGCACAGATACGCAGTATTTT
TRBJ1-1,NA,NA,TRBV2,CASSVGGETEAFF,TGTGCCAGCAGTGTCGGGGGAGAGACTGAAGCTTTCTTT
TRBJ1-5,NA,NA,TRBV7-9,CASSFPGATPQHF,TGTGCCAGCAGCTTCCCAGGCGCCACGCCCCAGCATTTT
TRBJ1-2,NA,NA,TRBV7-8,CASSPGQDYGYTF,TGTGCCAGCAGCCCCGGACAAGACTATGGCTACACCTTC
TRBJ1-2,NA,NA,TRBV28,CASSPINYGYTF,TGTGCCAGCAGCCCCATTAACTATGGCTACACCTTC
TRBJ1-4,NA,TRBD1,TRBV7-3,CASSPTGATNEKLFF,TGTGCCAGCAGCCCTACAGGGGCAACTAATGAAAAACTGTTTTTT
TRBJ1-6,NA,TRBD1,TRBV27,CASSSYRGIFYNSPLHF,TGTGCCAGCAGTTCATACAGGGGGATCTTCTATAATTCACCCCTCCACTTT
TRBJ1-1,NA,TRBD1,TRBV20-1,CSANPGTVVFF,TGCAGTGCGAACCCCGGGACAGTTGTTTTCTTT
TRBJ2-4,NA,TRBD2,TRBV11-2,CASSSSSGLAKNIQYF,TGTGCCAGCAGCTCCTCTAGCGGCTTAGCCAAAAACATTCAGTACTTC
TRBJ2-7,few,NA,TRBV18,CASSSRTDHSSDQYF,TGTGCCAGCTCATCAAGGACAGACCATTCTTCCGACCAGTACTTC
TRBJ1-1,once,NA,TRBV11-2,CASSPTTGGRMNTEAFF,TGTGCCAGCAGTCCAACGACGGGGGGGCGCATGAACACTGAAGCTTTCTTT
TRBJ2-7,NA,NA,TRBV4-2,CASSQGEMWYYEQYF,TGTGCCAGCAGCCAAGGGGAGATGTGGTACTACGAGCAGTACTTC
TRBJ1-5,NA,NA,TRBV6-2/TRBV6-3,CASSYSTGGSGQPQHF,TGTGCCAGCAGTTACTCGACGGGGGGTAGCGGTCAGCCCCAGCATTTT
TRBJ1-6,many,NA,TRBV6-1,CASSDRENSPLHF,TGTGCCAGCAGTGACAGGGAGAATTCACCCCTCCACTTT
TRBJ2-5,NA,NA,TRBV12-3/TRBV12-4,CASSFIGETQYF,TGTGCCAGCAGTTTTATAGGGGAGACCCAGTACTTC
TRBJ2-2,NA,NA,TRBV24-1,CATSGTHTGELFF,TGTGCCACCAGTGGTACACACACCGGGGAGCTGTTTTTT
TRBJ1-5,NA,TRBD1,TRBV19,CASRRDRNNYSNQPQHF,TGTGCCAGTAGAAGGGACAGGAATAATTATAGCAATCAGCCCCAGCATTTT
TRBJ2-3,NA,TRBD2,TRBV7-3,CASSLYPGSGRPDTQYF,TGTGCCAGCAGCTTATATCCGGGGAGCGGGAGGCCAGATACGCAGTATTTT
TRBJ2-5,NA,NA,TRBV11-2,CASSFGVRETQYF,TGTGCCAGCAGCTTCGGGGTTCGGGAGACCCAGTACTTC
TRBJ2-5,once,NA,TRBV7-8,CASIRTQGPPQETQYF,TGTGCCAGCATCCGTACACAGGGACCTCCTCAAGAGACCCAGTACTTC
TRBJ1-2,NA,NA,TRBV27,CASRRLQGGGYTF,TGTGCCAGCCGTCGGTTACAGGGCGGAGGCTACACCTTC
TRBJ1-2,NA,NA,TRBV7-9,CAATGHPNYGYTF,TGTGCCGCCACGGGACATCCTAACTATGGCTACACCTTC
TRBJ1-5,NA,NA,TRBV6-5,CASSYSNRNQPQHF,TGTGCCAGCAGTTACTCGAATCGGAATCAGCCCCAGCATTTT
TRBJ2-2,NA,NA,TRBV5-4,CASTPPRGNTGELFF,TGTGCCAGCACCCCGCCGAGGGGGAACACCGGGGAGCTGTTTTTT
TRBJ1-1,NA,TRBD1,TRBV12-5,CASGSTGGALVNTEAFF,TGTGCTAGTGGTTCGACAGGGGGCGCGTTGGTGAACACTGAAGCTTTCTTT
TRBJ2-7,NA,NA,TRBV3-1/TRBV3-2,CASRPQGSYEQYF,TGTGCCAGCAGGCCCCAGGGTTCCTACGAGCAGTACTTC
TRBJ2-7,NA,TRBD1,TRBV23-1,CASTATGGPFYEQYF,TGCGCCAGCACCGCGACAGGGGGCCCATTCTACGAGCAGTACTTC
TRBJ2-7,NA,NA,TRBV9,CASSAGQAYEQYF,TGTGCCAGCAGCGCGGGACAAGCCTACGAGCAGTACTTC
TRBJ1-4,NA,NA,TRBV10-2,CASSGGDGEKLFF,TGCGCCAGCAGTGGGGGCGATGGGGAAAAACTGTTTTTT
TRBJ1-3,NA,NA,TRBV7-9,CASSLIGGRNTIYF,TGTGCCAGCAGCCTGATCGGGGGAAGAAACACCATATATTTT
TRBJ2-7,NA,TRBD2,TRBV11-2,CASSPSTLASQGEQYF,TGTGCCAGCAGCCCAAGTACACTAGCGTCCCAGGGCGAGCAGTACTTC
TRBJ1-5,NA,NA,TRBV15,CATSREPQGNQPQHF,TGTGCCACCAGCAGAGAACCTCAGGGGAATCAGCCCCAGCATTTT
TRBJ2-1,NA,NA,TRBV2,CASTENNEQFF,TGTGCCAGCACGGAGAACAATGAGCAGTTCTTC
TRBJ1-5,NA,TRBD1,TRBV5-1,CASSLTGDSNQPQHF,TGCGCCAGCAGCTTGACAGGGGATAGCAATCAGCCCCAGCATTTT
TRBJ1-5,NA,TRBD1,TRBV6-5,CASSPGTGGNQPQHF,TGTGCCAGCAGCCCAGGGACAGGGGGGAATCAGCCCCAGCATTTT
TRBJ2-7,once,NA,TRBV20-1,CSASFGGYEQYF,TGCAGTGCTAGTTTCGGGGGCTACGAGCAGTACTTC
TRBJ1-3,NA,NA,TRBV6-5,CASSPQAGPGNTIYF,TGTGCCAGCAGTCCACAAGCAGGGCCTGGAAACACCATATATTTT
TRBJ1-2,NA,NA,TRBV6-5,CASSYSYRANYGYTF,TGTGCCAGCAGTTACTCTTACAGGGCAAACTATGGCTACACCTTC
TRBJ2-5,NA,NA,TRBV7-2,CASSLTTNQETQYF,TGTGCCAGCAGCTTGACAACCAACCAAGAGACCCAGTACTTC
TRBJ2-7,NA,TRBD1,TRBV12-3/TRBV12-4,CASGQGAKEQYF,TGTGCCAGCGGACAGGGGGCGAAGGAGCAGTACTTC